This TCR beta chain came from a study of identifying expanded T cells in peripheral blood. Regarding the study as a whole: Roughly two-week clone count variance significantly increased as total template count grew. Roughly 1.1 clones differed between technical replicates, versus approximately 17 and 20 over time.

Only in-frame clones appear in the TCRdb table, and some are missing; sequencing was by immunoSEQ multiplex PCR. The sample shows 45,000 to 75,000 clones, around 86% of them seen only once. A word on this clone: Its antigen is unknown.

This CDR3 has 16 residues. The V gene's germline CDR1 is SGHNT and CDR2 YYREEE (reference sequence). Trimming left V 5 bases short and J 0 bases short, with 14 bases between. No infections or other immune events were documented during collection. The TCR sequence derives from a person aged 18 to 70 in good health. The chain carries TRBV5-4 and TRBJ2-2, with D maybe TRBD2 (5 bases). The specimen sequenced was blood. For the CDR3, the DNA is TGTGCCAGCAGTCCTGCCCGGGGAGCGAACACCGGGGAGCTGTTTTTT. Its protein product is CASSPARGANTGELFF.